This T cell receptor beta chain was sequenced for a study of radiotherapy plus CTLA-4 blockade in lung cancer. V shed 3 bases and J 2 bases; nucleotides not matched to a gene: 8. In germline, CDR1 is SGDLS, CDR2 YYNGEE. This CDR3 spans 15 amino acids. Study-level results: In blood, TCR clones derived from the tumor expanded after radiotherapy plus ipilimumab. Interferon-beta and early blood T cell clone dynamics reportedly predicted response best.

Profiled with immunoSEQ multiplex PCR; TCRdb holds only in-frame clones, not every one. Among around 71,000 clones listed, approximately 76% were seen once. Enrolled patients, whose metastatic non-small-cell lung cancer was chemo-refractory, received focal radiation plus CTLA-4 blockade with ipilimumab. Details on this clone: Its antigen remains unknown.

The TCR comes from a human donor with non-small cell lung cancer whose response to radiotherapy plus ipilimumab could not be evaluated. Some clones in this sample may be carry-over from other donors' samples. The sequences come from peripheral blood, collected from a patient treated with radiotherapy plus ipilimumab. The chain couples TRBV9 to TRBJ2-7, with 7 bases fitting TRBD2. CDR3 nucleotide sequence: TGTGCCAGCAGCGACGGGGACTACACTCCCTACGAGCAGTACTTC. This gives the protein CASSDGDYTPYEQYF.